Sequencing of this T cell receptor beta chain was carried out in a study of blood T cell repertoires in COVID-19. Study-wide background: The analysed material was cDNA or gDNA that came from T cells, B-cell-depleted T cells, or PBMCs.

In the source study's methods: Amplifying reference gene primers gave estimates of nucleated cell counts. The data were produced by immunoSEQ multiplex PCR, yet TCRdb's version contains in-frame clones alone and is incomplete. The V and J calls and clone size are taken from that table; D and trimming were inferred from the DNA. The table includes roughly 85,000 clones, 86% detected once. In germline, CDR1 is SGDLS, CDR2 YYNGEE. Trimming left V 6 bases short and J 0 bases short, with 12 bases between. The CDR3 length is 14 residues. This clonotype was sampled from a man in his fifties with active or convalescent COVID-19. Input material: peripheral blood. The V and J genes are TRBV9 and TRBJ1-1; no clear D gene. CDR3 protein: CASTPTTLNTEAFF. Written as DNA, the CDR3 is TGTGCCAGCACCCCGACTACCCTGAACACTGAAGCTTTCTTT. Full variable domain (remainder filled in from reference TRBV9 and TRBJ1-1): DSGVTQTPKHLITATGQRVTLRCSPRSGDLSVYWYQQSLDQGLQFLIQYYNGEERAKGNILERFSAQQFPDLHSELNLSSLELGDSALYFCASTPTTLNTEAFFGQGTRLTVV.